This T cell receptor beta chain stems from a study of T cells in women clearing cervical HPV infection. Comment on this clone: The read terminates 3 residues before the CDR3 end, so the remaining end is supplied by the germline J gene.

CDR3 length: 15 amino acids. The ends were cut back, 6 bases at V and 2 bases at J, with 15 bases in the middle. Germline loops: CDR1 KGHSH, CDR2 LQKENI. Here immunoSEQ multiplex PCR was the method, and the copy in TCRdb shows in-frame clones only, minus some. The table gives tens of thousands of clones; the top ten clones make up about 8.8% of it. The specimen was blood buffy coat. This chain links TRBV18 with TRBJ2-3, with D uncertain. This TCR was sampled from a woman between 18 and 70 years old with a cervical HPV16 infection that either progressed to CIN3+ or cleared (not recorded which). The part of the CDR3 DNA that was read is TGTGCCAGCTCCACCAGGCTCAGCACCACAGATACG. It is translated as CASSTRLSTTDT. The full CDR3 reads CASSTRLSTTDTQYF.